Listed here are 6 T cell receptor beta chains from one sample, sequenced in a study of technical replicates of blood from several donors. Libraries were prepared by immunoSEQ multiplex PCR; TCRdb keeps only in-frame clonotypes and omits some of them. Found here are approximately 93,000 clones, 94% of them singletons; the top ten hold 0.26%. The sequencing input was T cells isolated from PBMCs. Receptors were obtained from a human donor in good health.

The chain joins TRBV2 to TRBJ2-1; possible D gene TRBD1, 7 bases. Germline V CDR1 and CDR2: SNHLY, FYNNEI. The V end was cut by 9 bases, the J end by 2 bases, with 17 bases between. The CDR3 has 15 residues. CDR3 residues: CASLGRGTAYNEQFF. As DNA, the CDR3 is TGTGCCAGTTTAGGTCGGGGGACAGCCTACAATGAGCAGTTCTTC.

The rearrangement joins TRBV28 to TRBJ1-5; D is perhaps TRBD1 (5 bases). This CDR3 contains 14 residues. The V gene's germline CDR1 is MDHEN and CDR2 SYDVKM. The germline V and J ends were trimmed by 2 bases and 7 bases, with 12 bases remaining between them. The CDR3 reads CASSLGDFAQPQHF. For the CDR3, the DNA is TGTGCCAGCAGTTTAGGGGACTTTGCCCAGCCCCAGCATTTT.

The chain carries TRBV19 and TRBJ2-3; maybe TRBD1 (5 bases). V was clipped by 4 bases and J by 5 bases, with 13 bases between them. The CDR3 is made up of 14 amino acids. CDR1 is LNHDA and CDR2 is SQIVND in the germline V gene (reference sequence). CDR3 nucleotide sequence: TGTGCCAGTAGTACCGGACACCCGCAAGATACGCAGTATTTT. Its protein product is CASSTGHPQDTQYF.

The genes are TRBV2 and TRBJ2-3; 8 bases map to TRBD2. CDR1 and CDR2 from the germline V gene are SNHLY and FYNNEI. There are 13 residues in the CDR3. Trimming took 11 bases from V and 4 from J; bases not matched to a gene: 8. DNA for the CDR3: TGTGCCGGTCTCGGGACTAGGCCAGATACGCAGTATTTT. This translates into CAGLGTRPDTQYF.

This sequence joins TRBV5-1 and TRBJ1-1; the D gene is possibly TRBD1 (6 bases). CDR1 SGHRS and CDR2 YFSETQ come from the germline V gene. V was clipped by 4 bases and J by 5 bases, with 15 bases between them. The CDR3 length is 14 residues. The CDR3 reads CASSPGHPGTEAFF. DNA of the CDR3: TGCGCCAGCAGCCCGGGACACCCGGGGACTGAAGCTTTCTTT.

Only a few counts were recorded for this clone. Other DNA sequences within the sample encode an identical CDR3. The chain carries TRBV7-9 and TRBJ1-1, with TRBD1 as a possible D gene (5 bases). Trimming shortened V by 5 bases and J by 1 base, and 8 bases separated the two germline ends. The CDR3 has 13 amino acids. Germline-derived CDR1 and CDR2 are SEHNR and FQNEAQ (reference sequence). The CDR3: CASSLTGNTEAFF. The CDR3 DNA reads TGTGCCAGCAGCCTAACAGGGAACACTGAAGCTTTCTTT.